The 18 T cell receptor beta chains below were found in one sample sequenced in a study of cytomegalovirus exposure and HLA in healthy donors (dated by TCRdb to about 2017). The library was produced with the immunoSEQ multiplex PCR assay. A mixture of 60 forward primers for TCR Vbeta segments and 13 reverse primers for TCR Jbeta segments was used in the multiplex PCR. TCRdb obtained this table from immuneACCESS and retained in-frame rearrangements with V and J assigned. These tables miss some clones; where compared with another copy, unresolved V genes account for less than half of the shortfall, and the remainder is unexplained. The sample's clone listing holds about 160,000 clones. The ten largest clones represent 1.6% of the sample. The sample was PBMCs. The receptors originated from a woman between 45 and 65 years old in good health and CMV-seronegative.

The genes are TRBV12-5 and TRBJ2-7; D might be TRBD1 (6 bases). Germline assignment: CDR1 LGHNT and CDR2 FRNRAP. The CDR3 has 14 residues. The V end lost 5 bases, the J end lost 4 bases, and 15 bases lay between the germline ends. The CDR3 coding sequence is TGTGCTAGTGGTCCCCGGGACGGGACATACGAGCAGTACTTC. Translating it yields CASGPRDGTYEQYF.

CDR3 sequence reads: CASRPQGARYEQYF. CDR3 DNA: TGTGCCAGCAGACCGCAGGGGGCGCGGTACGAGCAGTACTTC. V is TRBV27 and J is TRBJ2-7, with 8 bases that match TRBD1. The CDR3 totals 14 residues. J gave up 4 bases and V 6 bases, and 8 bases lay outside the gene matches. Germline V lookup: CDR1 MNHEY, CDR2 SMNVEV (reference sequence).

The CDR3 protein is CASSLTGTSGNNEQFF. In DNA form, the CDR3 reads TGTGCCAGCTCACTTACCGGGACTAGCGGAAACAATGAGCAGTTCTTC. This chain connects TRBV18 to TRBJ2-1; 11 nucleotides agree with TRBD2. CDR1 and CDR2 from the germline V gene are KGHSH and LQKENI. This CDR3 has 16 residues. V lost 4 bases to trimming and J lost 5 bases; unmatched junction nucleotides: 7.

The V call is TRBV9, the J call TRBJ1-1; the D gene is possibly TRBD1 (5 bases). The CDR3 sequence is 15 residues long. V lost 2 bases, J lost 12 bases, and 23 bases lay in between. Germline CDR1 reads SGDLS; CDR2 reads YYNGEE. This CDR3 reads CASSVSQGGVEGTFF. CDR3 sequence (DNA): TGTGCCAGCAGCGTGAGCCAGGGTGGCGTGGAGGGGACTTTCTTT.

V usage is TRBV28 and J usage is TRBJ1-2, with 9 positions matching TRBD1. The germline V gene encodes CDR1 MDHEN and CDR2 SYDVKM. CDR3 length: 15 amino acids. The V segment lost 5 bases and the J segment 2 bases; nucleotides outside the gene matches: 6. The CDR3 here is CASSTAGQGNYGYTF. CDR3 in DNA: TGTGCCAGCAGTACGGCGGGACAGGGCAACTATGGCTACACCTTC.

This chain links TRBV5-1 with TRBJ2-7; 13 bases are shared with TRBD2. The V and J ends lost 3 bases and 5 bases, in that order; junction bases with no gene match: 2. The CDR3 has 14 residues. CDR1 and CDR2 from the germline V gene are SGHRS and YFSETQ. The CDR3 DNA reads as TGCGCCAGCAGCTATGGACTAGCGGGAGACGAGCAGTACTTC. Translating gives CASSYGLAGDEQYF.

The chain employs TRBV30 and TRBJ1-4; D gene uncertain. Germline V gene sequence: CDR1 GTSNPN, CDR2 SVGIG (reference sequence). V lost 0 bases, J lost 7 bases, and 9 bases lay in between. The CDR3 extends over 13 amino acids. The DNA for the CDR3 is TGTGCCTGGAGTGTACCCGGTATTGAAAAACTGTTTTTT. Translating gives CAWSVPGIEKLFF. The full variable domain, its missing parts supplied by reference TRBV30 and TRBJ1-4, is SQTIHQWPATLVQPVGSPLSLECTVEGTSNPNLYWYRQAAGRGLQLLFYSVGIGQISSEVPQNLSASRPQDRQFILSSKKLLLSDSGFYLCAWSVPGIEKLFFGSGTQLSVL.

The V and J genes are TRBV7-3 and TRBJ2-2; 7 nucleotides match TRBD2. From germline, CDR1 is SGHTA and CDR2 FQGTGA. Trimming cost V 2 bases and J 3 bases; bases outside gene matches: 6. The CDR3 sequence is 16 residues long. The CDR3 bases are TGTGCCAGCAGCTTATTCCAGCGGGACGACACCGGGGAGCTGTTTTTT. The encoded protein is CASSLFQRDDTGELFF.

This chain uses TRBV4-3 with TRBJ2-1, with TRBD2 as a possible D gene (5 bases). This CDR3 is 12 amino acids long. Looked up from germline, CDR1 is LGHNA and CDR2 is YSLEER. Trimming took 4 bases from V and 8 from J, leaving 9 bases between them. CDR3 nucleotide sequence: TGCGCCAGCAGCCGGACGAGGGATGAGCAGTTCTTC. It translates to CASSRTRDEQFF.

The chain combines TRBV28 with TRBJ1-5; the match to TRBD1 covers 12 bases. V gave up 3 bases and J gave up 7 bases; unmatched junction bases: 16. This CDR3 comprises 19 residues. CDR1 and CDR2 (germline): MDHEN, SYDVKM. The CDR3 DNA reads TGTGCCAGCAGTTTTCCCCCGGGACAGGGGGCAGGTTTGTTCCAGCCCCAGCATTTT. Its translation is CASSFPPGQGAGLFQPQHF.

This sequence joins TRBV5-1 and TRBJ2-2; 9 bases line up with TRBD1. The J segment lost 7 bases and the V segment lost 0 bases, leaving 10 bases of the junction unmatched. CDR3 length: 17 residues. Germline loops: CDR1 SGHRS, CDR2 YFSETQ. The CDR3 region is CASSLDPGQGFGGELFF. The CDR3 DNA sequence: TGCGCCAGCAGCTTGGACCCGGGACAGGGATTTGGCGGGGAGCTGTTTTTT.

This CDR3 is CASSLETGVSYEQYF. DNA for the CDR3: TGTGCCAGCAGCTTAGAGACAGGAGTCTCCTACGAGCAGTACTTC. The genes are TRBV7-9 and TRBJ2-7, with TRBD1 as a possible D gene (6 bases). The germline CDR1 and CDR2 sequences are SEHNR and FQNEAQ (reference sequence). V was trimmed by 1 base and J by 0 bases, leaving 10 bases between them. The CDR3 has 15 amino acids.

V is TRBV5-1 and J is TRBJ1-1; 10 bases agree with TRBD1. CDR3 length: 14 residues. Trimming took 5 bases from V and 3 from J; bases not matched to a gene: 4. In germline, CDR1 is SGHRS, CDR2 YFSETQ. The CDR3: CASSKGQGYTEAFF. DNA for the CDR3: TGCGCCAGCAGTAAGGGACAGGGGTACACTGAAGCTTTCTTT.

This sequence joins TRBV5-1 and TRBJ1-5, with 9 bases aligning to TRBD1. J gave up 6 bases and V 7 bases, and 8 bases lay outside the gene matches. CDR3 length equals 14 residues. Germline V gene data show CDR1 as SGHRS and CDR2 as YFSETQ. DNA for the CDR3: TGCGCCAGCCACCCGACAGGGGGAGGTCAGCCCCAGCATTTT. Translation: CASHPTGGGQPQHF.

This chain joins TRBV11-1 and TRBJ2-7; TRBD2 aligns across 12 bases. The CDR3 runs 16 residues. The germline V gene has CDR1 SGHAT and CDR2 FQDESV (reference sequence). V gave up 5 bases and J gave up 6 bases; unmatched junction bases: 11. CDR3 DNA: TGTGCCAGCAGCCGACTAGCGGGGGCTACGGGGACCGAGCAGTACTTC. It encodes CASSRLAGATGTEQYF.

CDR3 sequence reads: CASSTSRDREPGYF. The CDR3, as DNA: TGTGCCAGTAGTACTTCCAGGGACAGGGAACCTGGGTACTTC. J is TRBJ2-7 and V is TRBV19, with TRBD1 identical over 9 bases. V shed 4 bases and J 12 bases; nucleotides not matched to a gene: 13. The CDR3 totals 14 residues. The germline V gene has CDR1 LNHDA and CDR2 SQIVND (reference sequence).

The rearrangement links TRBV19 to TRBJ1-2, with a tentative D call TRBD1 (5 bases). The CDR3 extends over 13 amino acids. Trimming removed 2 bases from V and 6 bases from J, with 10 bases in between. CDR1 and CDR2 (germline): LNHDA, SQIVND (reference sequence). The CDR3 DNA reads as TGTGCCAGTAGTATAACGGCAGGGCATGGCTACACCTTC. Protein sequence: CASSITAGHGYTF.

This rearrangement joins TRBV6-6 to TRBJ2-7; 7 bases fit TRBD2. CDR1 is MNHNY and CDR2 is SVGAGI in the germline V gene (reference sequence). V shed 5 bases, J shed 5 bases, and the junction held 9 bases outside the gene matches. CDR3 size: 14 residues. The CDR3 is CASSPPGEGNEQYF. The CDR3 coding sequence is TGTGCCAGCAGTCCACCCGGGGAGGGCAACGAGCAGTACTTC.